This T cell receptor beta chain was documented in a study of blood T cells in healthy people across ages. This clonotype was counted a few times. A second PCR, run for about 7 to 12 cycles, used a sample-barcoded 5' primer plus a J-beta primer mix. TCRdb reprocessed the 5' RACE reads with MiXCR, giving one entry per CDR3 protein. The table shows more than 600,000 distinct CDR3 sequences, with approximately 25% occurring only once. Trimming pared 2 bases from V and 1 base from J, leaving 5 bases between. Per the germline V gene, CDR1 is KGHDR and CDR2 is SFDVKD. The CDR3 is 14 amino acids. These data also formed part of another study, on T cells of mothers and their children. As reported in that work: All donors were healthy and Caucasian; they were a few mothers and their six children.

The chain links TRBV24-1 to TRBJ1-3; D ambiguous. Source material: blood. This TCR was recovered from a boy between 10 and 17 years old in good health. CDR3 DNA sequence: TGTGCCACCAGTGATTCTAAATCTGGAAACACCATATATTTT. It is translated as CATSDSKSGNTIYF.